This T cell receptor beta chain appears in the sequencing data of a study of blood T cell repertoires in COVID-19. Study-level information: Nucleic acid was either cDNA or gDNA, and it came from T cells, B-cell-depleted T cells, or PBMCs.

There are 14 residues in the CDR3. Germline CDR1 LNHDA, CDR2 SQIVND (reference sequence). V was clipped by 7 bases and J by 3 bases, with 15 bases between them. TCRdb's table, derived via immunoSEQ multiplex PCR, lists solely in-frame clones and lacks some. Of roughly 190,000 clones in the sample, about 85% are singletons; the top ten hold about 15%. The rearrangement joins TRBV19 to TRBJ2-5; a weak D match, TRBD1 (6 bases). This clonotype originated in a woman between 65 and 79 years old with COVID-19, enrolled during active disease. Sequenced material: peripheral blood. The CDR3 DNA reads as TGTGCCAGTAAAATGGACAGTCTTAAAGAGACCCAGTACTTC. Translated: CASKMDSLKETQYF.